This section outlines one TCR beta chain sequence together with its context. Trimming shortened V by 6 bases and J by 5 bases, and 8 bases separated the two germline ends. The CDR3 totals 11 residues. Germline loops: CDR1 MNHNS, CDR2 SASEGT. Sequenced by immunoSEQ multiplex PCR; TCRdb stores in-frame clones only, minus some. The sample yields 200,000 to 250,000 clones, around nine tenths seen once. This sample was included in a study of cytomegalovirus exposure and HLA in healthy donors. The receptor comes from a young woman in good health and CMV-seronegative. The source material was PBMCs. This rearrangement joins TRBV6-1 to TRBJ2-7; possible D gene TRBD2, 6 bases. CDR3 DNA: TGTGCCAGCAGACGGGAGAACGAGCAGTACTTC. Its translation: CASRRENEQYF.